This entry lists 30 T cell receptor beta chains sequenced from one sample in a study of Ad26.COV2.S vaccination and SARS-CoV-2 variants (dated by TCRdb to about 2021). The library was obtained by the immunoSEQ multiplex PCR assay. The source is immuneACCESS, and TCRdb retained only in-frame sequences with V and J called. Part of the clones is not carried over; for the studies checked, unresolved V genes explain less than half of this, and the remainder is unexplained. This sample lists 300,000 to 350,000 clones; less than 90% were detected once. The top ten constitute about 10% of the sample. Sample treatment or condition, as interpreted from the label and publication: about 20 received Ad26.COV2.S at low or high dose, single or two shots; roughly five received placebo; per-sample allocation not given. For vaccine and placebo recipients, repertoires were sequenced using samples collected on day 63 after the first injection.

The specimen was peripheral blood, collected in a trial of Ad26.COV2.S vaccine versus placebo. These receptor sequences come from a person between 18 and 59 years old who received the Ad26.COV2.S COVID-19 vaccine or a placebo.

The gene calls are TRBV7-3 and TRBJ2-1, with TRBD2 matching over 7 bases. Germline CDR1 SGHTA, CDR2 FQGTGA. This CDR3 has 15 residues. V lost 5 bases and J lost 0; bases outside the gene matches: 4. This CDR3 reads CASSKGGSSYNEQFF. The CDR3 DNA sequence: TGTGCCAGCAGCAAGGGCGGGAGCTCCTACAATGAGCAGTTCTTC.

The genes are TRBV14 and TRBJ2-7; tentatively, D is TRBD1 (6 bases). V lost 5 bases and J 2 bases, leaving 13 bases between the germline ends. This CDR3 has 14 amino acids. The germline V gene has CDR1 SGHDN and CDR2 FVKESK. CDR3 DNA: TGTGCCAGCAGCGGGTGGAACAGGGCCTACGAGCAGTACTTC. Amino acid sequence: CASSGWNRAYEQYF.

V and J are TRBV6-5 and TRBJ2-2; either TRBD1 or TRBD2 may fit D (5 bases each). The germline CDR1 and CDR2 sequences are MNHEY and SVGAGI. V was cut by 7 bases and J by 0 bases, with 9 bases left in between. The CDR3 is made up of 14 amino acids. CDR3 sequence: CASIQGPNTGELFF. The CDR3, as DNA: TGTGCCAGCATTCAGGGACCGAACACCGGGGAGCTGTTTTTT.

The CDR3 here is CASVGTGSSGNTIYF. DNA for the CDR3: TGTGCCAGTGTTGGGACAGGCTCGTCTGGAAACACCATATATTTT. The chain uses TRBV14 and TRBJ1-3, with 8 bases that match TRBD1. V shed 9 bases and J 1 base; nucleotides not matched to a gene: 8. The CDR3 consists of 15 residues. Germline assignment: CDR1 SGHDN and CDR2 FVKESK.

On this clone: Additional DNA sequences in this sample encode the identical CDR3. This chain links TRBV11-2 with TRBJ1-5, with D uncertain. Trimming removed 0 bases from V and 4 bases from J, with 4 bases in between. There are 13 residues in the CDR3. Germline V gene sequence: CDR1 SGHAT, CDR2 FQNNGV. CDR3 sequence (DNA): TGTGCCAGCAGCTTAGACTTTAATCAGCCCCAGCATTTT. Protein product: CASSLDFNQPQHF.

This chain joins TRBV28 and TRBJ2-7, with D perhaps TRBD1 or TRBD2 (6 bases each). This CDR3 has 14 amino acids. Germline loops: CDR1 MDHEN, CDR2 SYDVKM. Trimming took off 1 base at V and 6 bases at J, with 13 bases between the two ends. CDR3 sequence: CASSLYGGPFEQYF. The CDR3, as DNA: TGTGCCAGCAGTTTATATGGGGGGCCCTTCGAGCAGTACTTC.

The J gene is TRBJ2-2, the V gene TRBV4-3; 9 bases are a match to TRBD2. This CDR3 is 16 amino acids long. Per the germline V gene, CDR1 is LGHNA and CDR2 is YSLEER. J lost 3 bases, V lost 2 bases, and 4 bases had no gene match. CDR3 DNA: TGCGCCAGCAGCCAAAGACTAGCGGATTACACCGGGGAGCTGTTTTTT. Encoded protein: CASSQRLADYTGELFF.

As regards this clone: An end of the junction does not agree with germline; a read error may underlie this. The gene calls are TRBV28 and TRBJ2-5, with TRBD2 matching 9 bases. Germline CDR1 reads MDHEN; CDR2 reads SYDVKM. The CDR3 spans 13 residues. This CDR3 reads CASRGQLAGSGNF. CDR3 DNA: TGTGCCAGCCGCGGACAGCTAGCGGGAAGTGGCAACTTC.

This chain links TRBV2 with TRBJ1-2, with D perhaps TRBD1 (5 bases). V lost 8 bases to trimming and J lost 8 bases, with 18 bases between them. The CDR3 covers 13 residues. Per the germline V gene, CDR1 is SNHLY and CDR2 is FYNNEI. The CDR3 DNA is TGTGCCAGCGAAGAGGAAGGGGCTGGAGGCTACACCTTC. Amino acid sequence: CASEEEGAGGYTF.

V is TRBV5-1 and J is TRBJ2-2; 7 bases line up with TRBD1. J was trimmed by 3 bases and V by 4 bases; bases with no gene match: 6. Looked up from germline, CDR1 is SGHRS and CDR2 is YFSETQ. The CDR3 runs 15 residues. This CDR3 is CASSQDRPHTGELFF. The CDR3 nucleotides read TGCGCCAGCAGCCAGGACAGGCCTCACACCGGGGAGCTGTTTTTT.

CDR3 in DNA: TGTGCCAGCAGTTTGTCCGGCCTCTACGAGCAGTACTTC. This translates into CASSLSGLYEQYF. This chain links TRBV28 with TRBJ2-7; D not certain. Trimming took 3 bases from V and 3 from J, leaving 9 bases between them. This CDR3 has 13 residues. Germline lookup yields CDR1 MDHEN and CDR2 SYDVKM.

DNA for the CDR3: TGCGCCAGCAGCCACCCCTTAGCGGGAGGAATCTTCTACAATGAGCAGTTCTTC. Translating it yields CASSHPLAGGIFYNEQFF. The chain employs TRBV4-1 and TRBJ2-1; 10 bases match TRBD2. The germline V gene has CDR1 MGHRA and CDR2 YSYEKL. CDR3 length: 18 residues. J gave up 3 bases and V 3 bases, and 11 bases lay outside the gene matches.

The chain combines TRBV20-1 with TRBJ2-2, with TRBD1 matching 8 bases. V was pared by 3 bases and J by 6 bases, with 6 bases of the junction left unmatched. Per the germline V gene, CDR1 is DFQATT and CDR2 is SNEGSKA (reference sequence). The CDR3 length is 14 residues. Here the CDR3 DNA reads TGCAGTGCTAGTAGGGACAGGACCTCCGGGGAGCTGTTTTTT. Encoded protein: CSASRDRTSGELFF.

This chain's CDR3 is CASSISYEQYF. Here the CDR3 DNA reads TGTGCCAGCAGCATATCCTACGAGCAGTACTTC. The rearrangement links TRBV2 to TRBJ2-7, with D unclear. Germline V gene lookup returns CDR1 SNHLY and CDR2 FYNNEI. Trimming cost V 6 bases and J 1 base, with 4 bases left between them. The CDR3 spans 11 residues. Full variable domain (missing parts from reference TRBV2 and TRBJ2-7): EPEVTQTPSHQVTQMGQEVILRCVPISNHLYFYWYRQILGQKVEFLVSFYNNEISEKSEIFDDQFSVERPDGSNFTLKIRSTKLEDSAMYFCASSISYEQYFGPGTRLTVT.

This chain links TRBV19 with TRBJ1-1; TRBD1 matches at 7 bases. The CDR3 covers 13 residues. With V trimmed by 6 bases and J by 6 bases, 7 bases remained unmatched. Germline assignment: CDR1 LNHDA and CDR2 SQIVND (reference sequence). The CDR3 protein is CASREEGQSEAFF. The CDR3 nucleotides are TGTGCCAGTAGGGAGGAGGGACAGTCTGAAGCTTTCTTT.

V and J are TRBV19 and TRBJ2-2, with 7 bases identical to TRBD1. The CDR3 consists of 14 residues. Per the germline V gene, CDR1 is LNHDA and CDR2 is SQIVND (reference sequence). The trim removed 2 bases at V and 6 bases at J, leaving 3 bases unmatched. The DNA of the CDR3 is TGTGCCAGTAGTATACCCCAGGGGGCCGGGGAGCTGTTTTTT. It specifies CASSIPQGAGELFF.

J is TRBJ1-1 and V is TRBV12-3 or TRBV12-4; 10 bases are a match to TRBD1. The CDR3 sequence is 13 residues long. The ends lost 6 bases at V and 11 bases at J; junction bases unmatched: 9. The CDR3 here is CASRDPGQGLAFF. CDR3 bases: TGTGCCAGCAGGGACCCGGGACAGGGGTTGGCTTTCTTT.

The chain couples TRBV19 to TRBJ1-1, with D unclear. V lost 3 bases and J 1 base, leaving 9 bases between the germline ends. The germline CDR1 and CDR2 sequences are LNHDA and SQIVND (reference sequence). The CDR3 is made up of 14 amino acids. The CDR3 sequence is CASSIWASNTEAFF. CDR3 DNA sequence: TGTGCCAGTAGTATCTGGGCCTCGAACACTGAAGCTTTCTTT.

The rearrangement joins TRBV11-2 to TRBJ2-5; a weak D match, TRBD1 (5 bases). This CDR3 spans 14 amino acids. The V gene lost 3 bases and the J gene lost 1 base, with 9 bases spanning the gap. Germline V gene data show CDR1 as SGHAT and CDR2 as FQNNGV. The CDR3 DNA reads TGTGCCAGCAGCTTTCAGGGTCTCCAAGAGACCCAGTACTTC. Amino acid sequence: CASSFQGLQETQYF.

This chain joins TRBV19 and TRBJ2-5; tentative D call: TRBD1 (5 bases). V gave up 2 bases and J gave up 4 bases, with 11 bases separating them. The germline V gene encodes CDR1 LNHDA and CDR2 SQIVND (reference sequence). The length of the CDR3 is 14 residues. CDR3 coding DNA: TGTGCCAGTAGTATATGGGGCAGGGTAGAGACCCAGTACTTC. It is translated as CASSIWGRVETQYF.

The chain employs TRBV3-1 (or the pseudogene TRBV3-2) and TRBJ1-1, with D unresolved. The germline V and J ends were trimmed by 1 base and 2 bases, with 17 bases remaining between them. The CDR3 consists of 17 residues. Germline V gene sequence: CDR1 LGHDT, CDR2 YNNKEL (reference sequence). The CDR3 DNA sequence: TGTGCCAGCAGCCAAGCTCGGAGTGGAACAGCAAACACTGAAGCTTTCTTT. It translates to CASSQARSGTANTEAFF.

This chain connects TRBV6-6 to TRBJ2-7; perhaps TRBD1 as D (6 bases). Deletions cut 5 bases from V and 9 bases from J, with 20 bases between. Per the germline V gene, CDR1 is MNHNY and CDR2 is SVGAGI (reference sequence). The CDR3 contains 14 residues. The CDR3 DNA reads as TGTGCCAGCAGTCTGGGGACAACAGGGATGGGGCAGTACTTC. This encodes CASSLGTTGMGQYF.

The rearrangement links TRBV7-9 to TRBJ1-3, with D perhaps TRBD1 (5 bases). This CDR3 comprises 9 residues. Germline-derived CDR1 and CDR2 are SEHNR and FQNEAQ (reference sequence). V was shortened by 11 bases and J by 8 bases, with 7 bases between the two germline ends. DNA of the CDR3: TGTGCCTGGGGCGACACCATATATTTT. Encoded protein: CAWGDTIYF.

This chain uses TRBV28 with TRBJ2-5; possibly TRBD1 or TRBD2 for D (5 bases each). The germline CDR1 and CDR2 sequences are MDHEN and SYDVKM. The CDR3 has 15 amino acids. Trimming removed 7 bases at V and 0 bases at J, with 15 bases between. This CDR3 is CASTQRDGNQETQYF. In DNA form, the CDR3 reads TGTGCCAGCACCCAGAGGGACGGCAACCAAGAGACCCAGTACTTC.

The genes are TRBV10-3 and TRBJ2-1; D is undetermined. Trimming cost V 3 bases and J 9 bases, with 6 bases left between them. The germline CDR1 and CDR2 sequences are ENHRY and SYGVKD. The CDR3 totals 11 residues. The CDR3 sequence: CAISEVVEQFF. The CDR3 coding sequence is TGTGCCATCAGTGAAGTGGTTGAGCAGTTCTTC.

The gene calls are TRBV19 and TRBJ1-2; 7 bases match TRBD1. The CDR3 is 12 residues long. V lost 3 bases to trimming and J lost 6 bases; unmatched junction nucleotides: 1. CDR1 is LNHDA and CDR2 is SQIVND in the germline V gene (reference sequence). CDR3 residues: CASSIDRDGYTF. Here the CDR3 DNA reads TGTGCCAGTAGTATCGACAGGGATGGCTACACCTTC.

The V and J genes are TRBV21-1 and TRBJ2-7; the table calls TRBD1, which could not be checked here. TRBV21-1 is deemed a pseudogene. The CDR3 spans 16 residues. The CDR3 reads CASSLGGGQHPYEQYF. The CDR3 DNA reads TGTGCCAGCAGCCTTGGAGGGGGACAGCATCCCTACGAGCAGTACTTC.

The CDR3 DNA is TGTGCCAGCAGGCTGCGGGGGGCCAATGAGCAGTTCTTC. As protein: CASRLRGANEQFF. This chain links TRBV5-8 with TRBJ2-1; 8 bases are a match to TRBD2. V lost 5 bases, J lost 6 bases, and 4 bases stayed unmatched. The CDR3 spans 13 residues. Germline V gene data show CDR1 as SGHTS and CDR2 as YDEGEE.

The CDR3 loop is CSVGTSRGLAGRGHRGAQYF. In DNA form, the CDR3 reads TGCAGCGTTGGGACCTCTAGAGGACTAGCTGGTCGGGGCCATCGGGGGGCCCAGTACTTC. The chain recombines TRBV29-1 with TRBJ2-5; 8 nucleotides match TRBD2. With V trimmed by 4 bases and J by 9 bases, 31 bases remained unmatched. CDR1 SQVTM and CDR2 ANQGSEA come from the germline V gene. The CDR3 runs 20 residues.

J is TRBJ1-1 and V is TRBV5-1; D ambiguous. CDR3 length: 13 amino acids. CDR1 is SGHRS, CDR2 YFSETQ, per germline. V was cut by 4 bases and J by 1 base, with 8 bases left in between. CDR3 DNA: TGCGCCAGCAGCGGAACCGCGAACACTGAAGCTTTCTTT. Translated: CASSGTANTEAFF.